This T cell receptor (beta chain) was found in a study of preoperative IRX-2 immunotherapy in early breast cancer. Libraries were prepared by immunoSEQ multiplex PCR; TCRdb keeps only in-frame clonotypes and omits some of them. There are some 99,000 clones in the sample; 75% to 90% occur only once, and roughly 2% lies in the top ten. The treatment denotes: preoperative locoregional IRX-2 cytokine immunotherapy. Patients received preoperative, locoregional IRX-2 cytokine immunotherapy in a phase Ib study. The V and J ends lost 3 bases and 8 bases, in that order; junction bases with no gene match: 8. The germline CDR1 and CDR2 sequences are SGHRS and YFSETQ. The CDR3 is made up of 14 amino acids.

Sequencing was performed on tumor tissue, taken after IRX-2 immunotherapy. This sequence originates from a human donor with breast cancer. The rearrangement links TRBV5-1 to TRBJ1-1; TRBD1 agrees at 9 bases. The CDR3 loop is CASSSGQGNQEAFF. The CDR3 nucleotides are TGCGCCAGCAGCTCCGGACAGGGGAATCAAGAAGCTTTCTTT.